The rows below give T cell receptor beta chains drawn from one sample of a study of graft-versus-host responses after intestinal transplantation. Their target antigens are unknown. Profiled with immunoSEQ multiplex PCR; TCRdb holds only in-frame clones, not every one. The table shows 35,000 to 50,000 clones, with roughly 95% occurring only once. The source material was unstimulated CD8+ T cells sorted from spleen or lymph node cells, sampled before transplant. The receptors were gathered from a human donor who was the organ donor for an intestinal transplant. The CDR3 runs from the conserved cysteine through the conserved F or W. A D gene is named only where the DNA matches it firmly. Clone size is shown for a subset of rows, as once, few, many or a class of expanded clone.

abundance	v_gene	j_gene	d_gene	CDR3nt	CDR3aa
.	TRBV5-3	TRBJ1-2	.	TGTGCCAGAAGATTCAGGTATGGGAAAGACTATGGCTACACCTTC	CARRFRYGKDYGYTF
.	TRBV11-2	TRBJ1-1	.	TGTGCCAGCAGTAAACTGGACGGCCCCACTGAAGCTTTCTTT	CASSKLDGPTEAFF
once	TRBV19	TRBJ2-1	.	TGTGCGTCAGCCAGCTCCTACAATGAGCAGTTCTTC	CASASSYNEQFF
.	TRBV27	TRBJ1-3	TRBD1	TGTGCCAGCAGTTACACAGGGGCTGGAAACACCATATATTTT	CASSYTGAGNTIYF
.	TRBV4-1	TRBJ2-2	.	TGCGCCAGCAGCCAAGATGGCACTTACACCGGGGAGCTGTTTTTT	CASSQDGTYTGELFF
.	TRBV4-3	TRBJ2-1	TRBD1	TGCGCCAGCAGCCAAAACATAAGGACAGGGGTATACAATGAGCAGTTCTTC	CASSQNIRTGVYNEQFF
.	TRBV6-9	TRBJ2-1	.	TGTGCCAGCAGTTATTCGTCACAGGGAAATGAGCAGTTCTTC	CASSYSSQGNEQFF
.	TRBV4-3	TRBJ2-7	TRBD2	TGCGCCAGCAGCCAAGATCCCTACGGCGGGGGGAACGCCTACGAGCAGTACTTC	CASSQDPYGGGNAYEQYF
.	TRBV4-1	TRBJ2-7	.	TGCGCCAGCAGCCAAGATCAAGAGGGCGGACAGCTCGCGAGCCAGTACTTC	CASSQDQEGGQLASQYF
.	TRBV6-5	TRBJ1-1	.	TGTGCCAGCAGTCCGAGTTTGATGAACACTGAAGCTTTCTTT	CASSPSLMNTEAFF
.	TRBV11-2	TRBJ1-2	TRBD1	TGTGCCAGCAGCACCCTTTGGACAGGGGGCTCCTATGGCTACACCTTC	CASSTLWTGGSYGYTF
.	TRBV11-3	TRBJ2-6	.	TGTGCCAGCAGCGATACTGGGGCCAACGTCCTGACTTTC	CASSDTGANVLTF
.	TRBV5-4	TRBJ2-6	TRBD1	TGTGCCAGCAGCTCGGGTCAGGGGGCTATTTCTGGGGCCAACGTCCTGACTTTC	CASSSGQGAISGANVLTF
once	TRBV27	TRBJ1-4	TRBD1	TGTGCCAGCAGATTTTGGGGACAGGAGGATGAAAAACTGTTTTTT	CASRFWGQEDEKLFF
.	TRBV9	TRBJ2-3	.	TGTGCCAGCAGCGTAAATCCGAGACAGGACACAGATACGCAGTATTTT	CASSVNPRQDTDTQYF
once	TRBV29-1	TRBJ2-5	TRBD2	TGCAGCGTTGAAAGTGGACTAGCGGAGACCCAGTACTTC	CSVESGLAETQYF
once	TRBV6-5	TRBJ2-3	.	TGTGCCAGCAGTTACCCAGGGGTCACAGATACGCAGTATTTT	CASSYPGVTDTQYF
.	TRBV27	TRBJ2-3	.	TGTGCCAGCAGTCAAGAGTGGGCTCCTAGCACAGATACGCAGTATTTT	CASSQEWAPSTDTQYF